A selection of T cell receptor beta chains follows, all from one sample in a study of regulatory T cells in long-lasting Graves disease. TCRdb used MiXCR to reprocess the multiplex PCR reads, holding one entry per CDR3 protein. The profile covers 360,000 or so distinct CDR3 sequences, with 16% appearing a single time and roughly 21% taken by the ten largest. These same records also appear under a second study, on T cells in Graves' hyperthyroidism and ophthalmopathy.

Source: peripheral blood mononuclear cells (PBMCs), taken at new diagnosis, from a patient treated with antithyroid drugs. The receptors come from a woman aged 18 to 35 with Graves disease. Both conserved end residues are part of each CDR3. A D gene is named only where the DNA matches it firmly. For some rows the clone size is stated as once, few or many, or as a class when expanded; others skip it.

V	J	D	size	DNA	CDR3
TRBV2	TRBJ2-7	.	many	TGTGCCAGCAGTCTCCCTGACACGTACGAGCAGTACTTC	CASSLPDTYEQYF
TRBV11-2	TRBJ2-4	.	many	TGTGCCAGCAGCTTAGTCAAAAACATTCAGTACTTC	CASSLVKNIQYF
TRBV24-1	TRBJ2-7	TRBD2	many	TGTGCCACCAGTGATACTAGCGGAGAATCCTACGAGCAGTACTTC	CATSDTSGESYEQYF
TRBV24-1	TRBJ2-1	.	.	TGTGCCACCAGTGACACCCGATCGACAGAGCAGTTCTTC	CATSDTRSTEQFF
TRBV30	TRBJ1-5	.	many	TGTGCCTGGAGTGTCCAGACTTATAGCAATCAGCCCCAGCATTTT	CAWSVQTYSNQPQHF
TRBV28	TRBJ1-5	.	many	TGTGCCATCCAGCCGGGGCCTAGCAATCAGCCCCAGCATTTT	CAIQPGPSNQPQHF
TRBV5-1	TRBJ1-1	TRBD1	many	TGCGCCAGCAGCTCACCTCAGGGGGCACGGAACACTGAAGCTTTCTTT	CASSSPQGARNTEAFF
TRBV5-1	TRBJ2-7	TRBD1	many	TGCGCCAGCAGCCCGGTGGGGACAGGGGGCAATGAGCAGTACTTC	CASSPVGTGGNEQYF
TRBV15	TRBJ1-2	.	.	TGTGCCACCAGCATTAGTAGGGCTAACTATGGCTACACCTTC	CATSISRANYGYTF
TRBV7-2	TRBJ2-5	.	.	TGTGCCAGCAGCCTCGAGACCCCAGGGGCCGCGGTGGGGACCCAGTACTTC	CASSLETPGAAVGTQYF
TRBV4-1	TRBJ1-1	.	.	TGCGCCAGCAGCCGAAACAAGAACACTGAAGCTTTCTTT	CASSRNKNTEAFF
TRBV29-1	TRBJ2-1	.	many	TGCAGCGTTCGGTGGGAGTCCTACAATGAGCAGTTCTTC	CSVRWESYNEQFF
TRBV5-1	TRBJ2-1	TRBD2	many	TGCGCCAGCAGCCCCCCAGCGGGAGGGCCGAATGAGCAGTTCTTC	CASSPPAGGPNEQFF
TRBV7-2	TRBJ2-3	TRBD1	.	TGTGCCAGCAGTCAGGACAGGGGCACAGATACGCAGTATTTT	CASSQDRGTDTQYF
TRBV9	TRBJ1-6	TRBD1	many	TGTGCCAGCAGCGAAACGGGGACAGGGGTTAATTCACCCCTCCACTTT	CASSETGTGVNSPLHF
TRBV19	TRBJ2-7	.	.	TGTGCCAGTAGTCGAAGTATTTCCTACGAGCAGTACTTC	CASSRSISYEQYF
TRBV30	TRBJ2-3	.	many	TGTGCCTGGAGTCAAGGAACGGGGACAGATACGCAGTATTTT	CAWSQGTGTDTQYF
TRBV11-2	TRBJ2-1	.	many	TGTGCCAGCAGCGGAGGGGGGGCGCCTTCCTACAATGAGCAGTTCTTC	CASSGGGAPSYNEQFF
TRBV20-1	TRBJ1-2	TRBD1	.	TGCAGTGCATACAGGGGGCATGGCTATGGCTACACCTTC	CSAYRGHGYGYTF
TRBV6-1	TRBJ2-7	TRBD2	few	TGTGCCAGCAGTGTAGCGGGAGGGCCTTACGAGCAGTACTTC	CASSVAGGPYEQYF
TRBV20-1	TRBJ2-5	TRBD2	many	TGCAGTGCCCGGCGGGGACTACAAGAGACCCAGTACTTC	CSARRGLQETQYF
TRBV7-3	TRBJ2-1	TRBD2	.	TGTGCCAGCAGCTCCTACCTAAGACTAGCGGGAGTGGGGTACAATGAGCAGTTCTTC	CASSSYLRLAGVGYNEQFF
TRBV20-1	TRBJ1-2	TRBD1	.	TGCAGTGCCGACGCGCCACAGGGGTGGGGTGGCTACACCTTC	CSADAPQGWGGYTF
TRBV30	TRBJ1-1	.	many	TGTGCCTGGAGTGCCGGAGTCTTTGGGGGGGGGGACACTGAAGCTTTCTTT	CAWSAGVFGGGDTEAFF
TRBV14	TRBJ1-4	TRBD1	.	TGTGCCAGCAGCCAAGACGCGACAGGGAGTGAAAAACTGTTTTTT	CASSQDATGSEKLFF
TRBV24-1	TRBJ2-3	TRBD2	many	TGTGCCACCAGTGACTTACCCGGCGGGAGGGCCACAGATACGCAGTATTTT	CATSDLPGGRATDTQYF
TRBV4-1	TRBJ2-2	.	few	TGCGCCAGCAGCCAAGTGACCCCGAACACCGGGGAGCTGTTTTTT	CASSQVTPNTGELFF
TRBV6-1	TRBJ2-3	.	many	TGTGCCAGCTACCCCGGGACACTCAGCACAGATACGCAGTATTTT	CASYPGTLSTDTQYF
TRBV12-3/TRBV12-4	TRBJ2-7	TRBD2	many	TGTGCCAGCAGAGACACCAGCGGGAGCTCCTACGAGCAGTACTTC	CASRDTSGSSYEQYF